These 6 T cell receptor beta chains share one sample of origin, sequenced in a study of CD8 T cells in Susac syndrome (dated by TCRdb to the late 2010s). Library creation used the immunoSEQ multiplex PCR assay. RNA was extracted using the RNeasy kit, and roughly 0.5 to 1 microgram was reverse transcribed with random hexamers. TCRdb passed the public sequencing reads through fastp at Q25 and MiXCR, retaining productive beta sequences. Rows matching on CDR3 protein sequence are summarized as one entry with the most common DNA and genes. In all, the sample holds some 150,000 distinct CDR3 sequences, and about 94% of those were seen once. In total, the top ten clones hold roughly 0.2% of the sample. The sample was CD8+ T cells from PBMCs. The source of these receptors is a human donor with multiple sclerosis.

V gene TRBV6-1 combines with J gene TRBJ2-3, with 8 bases matching TRBD2. This CDR3 is built from 16 residues. After removal of 6 bases from V and 2 bases from J, the junction contained 10 bases not matched to a gene. Germline assignment: CDR1 MNHNS and CDR2 SASEGT. In DNA form, the CDR3 reads TGTGCCAGCAGCCGAACCAGCGGGGGCATCACAGATACGCAGTATTTT. Translation gives CASSRTSGGITDTQYF.

The rearrangement links TRBV15 to TRBJ2-7; D possibly corresponds to TRBD2 (6 bases). Germline values: CDR1 LNHNV, CDR2 YYDKDF (reference sequence). The CDR3 extends over 12 amino acids. V lost 5 bases and J lost 4, with 9 bases in between. The CDR3 DNA reads as TGTGCCACCAGCGGGGGGATTTACGAGCAGTACTTC. It codes for CATSGGIYEQYF.

The rearrangement links TRBV24-1 to TRBJ1-1; D remains ambiguous. The V gene lost 5 bases and the J gene lost 1 base, with 7 bases spanning the gap. The CDR3 has 13 residues. CDR1 and CDR2 (germline): KGHDR, SFDVKD. The CDR3 sequence is CATSAGPNTEAFF. As DNA, the CDR3 is TGTGCCACCAGTGCTGGGCCGAACACTGAAGCTTTCTTT.

V is TRBV18 and J is TRBJ2-5, with 8 bases identical to TRBD2. The CDR3 spans 15 residues. V lost 5 bases and J lost 2; bases outside the gene matches: 7. CDR1 and CDR2 (germline): KGHSH, LQKENI. CDR3 amino acids: CASSSAAGGQETQYF. CDR3 bases: TGTGCCAGCTCATCAGCGGCGGGGGGACAAGAGACCCAGTACTTC. The whole variable domain, remainder taken from reference TRBV18 and TRBJ2-5, is NAGVMQNPRHLVRRRGQEARLRCSPMKGHSHVYWYRQLPEEGLKFMVYLQKENIIDESGMPKERFSAEFPKEGPSILRIQQVVRGDSAAYFCASSSAAGGQETQYFGPGTRLLVL.

The V and J genes are TRBV15 and TRBJ1-1; D possibly corresponds to TRBD1 (5 bases). The CDR3 is 18 amino acids. The germline V gene encodes CDR1 LNHNV and CDR2 YYDKDF (reference sequence). The ends were cut back, 1 base at V and 3 bases at J, with 21 bases in the middle. The CDR3 here is CATSRVPRGGASDTEAFF. CDR3 bases: TGTGCCACCAGCAGAGTTCCCCGGGGAGGGGCGTCTGACACTGAAGCTTTCTTT. Filled out from reference TRBV15 and TRBJ1-1, the complete variable domain reads DAMVIQNPRYQVTQFGKPVTLSCSQTLNHNVMYWYQQKSSQAPKLLFHYYDKDFNNEADTPDNFQSRRPNTSFCFLDIRSPGLGDTAMYLCATSRVPRGGASDTEAFFGQGTRLTVV.

The chain has TRBV7-6 and TRBJ2-5; D remains unclear. There are 13 residues in the CDR3. The V end lost 5 bases, the J end lost 5 bases, and 12 bases lay between the germline ends. Germline V lookup: CDR1 SGHVS, CDR2 FNYEAQ. CDR3: CASSPEGDETQYF. CDR3 in DNA: TGTGCCAGCAGCCCGGAAGGAGACGAGACCCAGTACTTC.